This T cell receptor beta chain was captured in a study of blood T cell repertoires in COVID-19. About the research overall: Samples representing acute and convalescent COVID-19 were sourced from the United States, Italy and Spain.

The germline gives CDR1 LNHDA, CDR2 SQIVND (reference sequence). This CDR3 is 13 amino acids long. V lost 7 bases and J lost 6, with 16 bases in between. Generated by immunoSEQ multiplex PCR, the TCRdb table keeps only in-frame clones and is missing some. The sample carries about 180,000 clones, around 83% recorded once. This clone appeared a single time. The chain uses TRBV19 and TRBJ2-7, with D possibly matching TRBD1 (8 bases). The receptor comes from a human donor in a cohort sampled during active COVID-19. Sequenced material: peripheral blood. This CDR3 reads CASTATGEGEQYF. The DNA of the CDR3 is TGTGCCAGTACCGCGACAGGGGAGGGCGAGCAGTACTTC.